The clone carrying this T cell receptor beta chain was counted between two and nine times. Its antigen is still unknown. This record belongs to a study of T cells after yellow fever vaccination. General study results and limits: Weaker, the secondary response had a peak occurring faster, on day 5 versus 15.

From the 5' RACE reads, TCRdb called clonotypes with MiXCR, one entry per CDR3 protein. The table lists about 350,000 distinct CDR3 sequences, roughly 4% of them singletons. Germline V gene sequence: CDR1 WSHSY, CDR2 SAAADI. The germline V and J ends were trimmed by 6 bases and 1 base, with 9 bases remaining between them. The CDR3 consists of 13 residues. The sample in question was PBMCs, obtained 5 days after the yellow fever booster vaccination. The chain combines TRBV10-2 with TRBJ2-5; D is uncertain. This receptor was identified in a man younger than 35 who received the YFV17D yellow fever vaccine. The CDR3 loop is CASRSFPQETQYF. The CDR3 nucleotides are TGCGCCAGCAGATCGTTCCCCCAAGAGACCCAGTACTTC.